The 18 T cell receptor beta chains listed next were all sequenced from one sample in a study of blood T cells in healthy people across ages. PCR was performed a second time for roughly 6 to 12 cycles using a sample-barcoded 5' primer and a J-beta primer mix. One entry per CDR3 protein results from TCRdb running MiXCR on the 5' RACE reads. The sample has 450,000 to 650,000 distinct CDR3 sequences; 20% to 30% are singletons. These records were also assigned to another study, of T cells of mothers and their children.

The sample consisted of blood. The receptor set was obtained from a boy aged 10-17 years in good health.

The V gene is TRBV4-2, the J gene TRBJ2-5, with D unclear. The CDR3 is 15 amino acids. Per germline, CDR1 LGHNA and CDR2 YNFKEQ. Deletions cut 2 bases from V and 0 bases from J, with 10 bases between. The CDR3 nucleotides are TGTGCCAGCAGCCAAATCCCACCATACCAAGAGACCCAGTACTTC. This codes for CASSQIPPYQETQYF.

This clonotype occurred a few times. Germline is not matched at one junction end, which may reflect a read error. CDR3 sequence: CANSCPSNDRGSFNEQFF. CDR3 in DNA: TGTGCCAACAGTTGCCCCTCTAATGACAGGGGCTCCTTCAATGAGCAGTTCTTC. The chain combines TRBV28 with TRBJ2-1; 8 nucleotides agree with TRBD1. The CDR3 is made up of 18 amino acids. Germline V gene data show CDR1 as MDHEN and CDR2 as SYDVKM.

This clonotype was counted only a few times. This rearrangement joins TRBV6-4 to TRBJ2-5, with 12 nucleotides matching TRBD2. The J call may be mistaken, given a closer DNA end match to TRBJ2-7. The germline V gene encodes CDR1 MRHNA and CDR2 SNTAGT. The CDR3 loop spans 15 amino acids. The CDR3 sequence is CASSFPGLAGYEQYF. DNA for the CDR3: TGTGCCAGCAGTTTCCCGGGACTAGCGGGCTACGAGCAGTACTTC.

The chain has TRBV10-3 and TRBJ1-1, with D unresolved. From germline, CDR1 is ENHRY and CDR2 SYGVKD. V was cut by 1 base and J by 0 bases, with 6 bases left in between. The length of the CDR3 is 14 residues. CDR3 residues: CAISEYEVNTEAFF. DNA for the CDR3: TGTGCCATCAGTGAGTACGAGGTGAACACTGAAGCTTTCTTT.

Points on this clonotype: A junction boundary mismatches the germline segment, possibly from a read error. The genes are TRBV4-3 and TRBJ1-3; no clear D. The germline V gene encodes CDR1 LGHNA and CDR2 YSLEER. The CDR3 loop spans 17 amino acids. In DNA, the CDR3 is TGCGCCAGCAGCCAAGATCCCTCTTCTAGCTCTGGAGACACCATATATTTT. Translated, it gives CASSQDPSSSSGDTIYF.

The table lists this clonotype with a few counts. In DNA, the CDR3 is TGTGCCAGCGCTAGCGGGAGGAGGTCCTACAATGAGCAGTTCTTC. Amino acid sequence: CASASGRRSYNEQFF. The rearrangement uses TRBV2 and TRBJ2-1, with 11 bases aligning to TRBD2. CDR1 SNHLY and CDR2 FYNNEI come from the germline V gene. The CDR3 is 15 amino acids. The trim removed 8 bases at V and 1 base at J, leaving 4 bases unmatched. The entire variable domain, with the rest obtained from reference TRBV2 and TRBJ2-1, is as follows: EPEVTQTPSHQVTQMGQEVILRCVPISNHLYFYWYRQILGQKVEFLVSFYNNEISEKSEIFDDQFSVERPDGSNFTLKIRSTKLEDSAMYFCASASGRRSYNEQFFGPGTRLTVL.

Notes on this clonotype: At one end, the junction sequence differs from germline, possibly due to a read error. V usage is TRBV7-3 and J usage is TRBJ1-5; D unclear. The germline V gene encodes CDR1 SGHTA and CDR2 FQGTGA. The CDR3 has 19 residues. The CDR3 here is CASSLTVAGDVYSHQPQHF. The DNA for the CDR3 is TGTGCCAGCAGCTTAACGGTGGCAGGAGACGTGTATAGCCATCAGCCCCAGCATTTT.

In this sample, this clonotype turned up a few times. J is TRBJ2-1 and V is TRBV7-2; D remains unclear. Near its end, the DNA agrees better with TRBJ2-5, so the J call may be wrong. Germline CDR1 and CDR2: SGHTA and FQGNSA. This CDR3 has 13 residues. The CDR3, as DNA: TGTGCCAGCAGCCCCAAGTCGGGTGAGACCCAGTACTTC. It is translated as CASSPKSGETQYF.

This chain uses TRBV24-1 with TRBJ2-3, with D possibly being TRBD1 or TRBD2 (6 bases each). Per the germline V gene, CDR1 is KGHDR and CDR2 is SFDVKD. Trimming left V 2 bases short and J 2 bases short, with 7 bases between. This CDR3 contains 14 residues. The CDR3 protein is CATSDWGATDTQYF. CDR3 DNA sequence: TGTGCCACCAGTGATTGGGGGGCCACAGATACGCAGTATTTT.

The rearrangement uses TRBV28 and TRBJ2-6; 7 nucleotides align to TRBD1. Germline V gene lookup returns CDR1 MDHEN and CDR2 SYDVKM. The ends lost 3 bases at V and 0 bases at J; junction bases unmatched: 5. The CDR3 consists of 17 residues. In DNA, the CDR3 is TGTGCCAGCAGTTTCGGGGCAGGGGGCTCTGGGGCCAACGTCCTGACTTTC. This codes for CASSFGAGGSGANVLTF. The full variable domain, its missing parts supplied by reference TRBV28 and TRBJ2-6, is DVKVTQSSRYLVKRTGEKVFLECVQDMDHENMFWYRQDPGLGLRLIYFSYDVKMKEKGDIPEGYSVSREKKERFSLILESASTNQTSMYLCASSFGAGGSGANVLTFGAGSRLTVL.

This clonotype was recorded a few times. The chain carries TRBV7-6 and TRBJ2-1, with a weak D call TRBD1 (5 bases). The CDR3 is 16 residues long. Germline CDR1 reads SGHVS; CDR2 reads FNYEAQ. The V and J ends lost 2 bases and 0 bases respectively, with 11 bases between them. CDR3 loop: CASSLYGASSYNEQFF. The CDR3 DNA is TGTGCCAGCAGCTTATATGGGGCGAGCTCCTACAATGAGCAGTTCTTC. Combining the CDR3 with reference TRBV7-6 and TRBJ2-1 gives the whole variable domain GAGVSQSPRYKVTKRGQDVALRCDPISGHVSLYWYRQALGQGPEFLTYFNYEAQQDKSGLPNDRFSAERPEGSISTLTIQRTEQRDSAMYRCASSLYGASSYNEQFFGPGTRLTVL.

The chain is built from TRBV6-5 and TRBJ2-5; 15 nucleotides align to TRBD2. V was pared by 5 bases and J by 7 bases, with 2 bases of the junction left unmatched. Germline values: CDR1 MNHEY, CDR2 SVGAGI. The CDR3 covers 14 residues. The CDR3 DNA sequence: TGTGCCAGCAGTCCGGGACTAGCGGGGGGGACCCAGTACTTC. Encoded protein: CASSPGLAGGTQYF.

This clonotype was detected a few times. The genes are TRBV5-1 and TRBJ2-2; D is unresolved. Trimming pared 4 bases from V and 0 bases from J, leaving 7 bases between. This CDR3 has 14 amino acids. Germline V lookup: CDR1 SGHRS, CDR2 YFSETQ. The chain's CDR3 is CASSRGPNTGELFF. CDR3 bases: TGCGCCAGCAGCCGAGGACCGAACACCGGGGAGCTGTTTTTT.

The chain uses TRBV28 and TRBJ1-2; D ambiguous. The V gene's germline CDR1 is MDHEN and CDR2 SYDVKM. With 5 bases removed from V and 4 bases from J, the gap between germline ends came to 8 bases. The CDR3 sequence is 12 residues long. As DNA, the CDR3 is TGTGCCAGCAGTGATCCAGCCTATGGCTACACCTTC. Amino acid sequence: CASSDPAYGYTF.

This clonotype was seen a few times. V and J are TRBV27 and TRBJ2-1, with 9 bases fitting TRBD2. The CDR3 spans 15 residues. Germline loops: CDR1 MNHEY, CDR2 SMNVEV (reference sequence). V was pared by 2 bases and J by 7 bases, with 6 bases of the junction left unmatched. This chain's CDR3 is CASSLGAGGANEQFF. CDR3 DNA sequence: TGTGCCAGCAGTTTAGGAGCGGGAGGTGCGAATGAGCAGTTCTTC.

This clonotype showed up just a few times. The V gene is TRBV2, the J gene TRBJ1-1, with D perhaps matching TRBD1 (5 bases). Trimming took 6 bases from V and 0 from J, leaving 11 bases between them. The CDR3 contains 14 residues. Germline V CDR1 and CDR2: SNHLY, FYNNEI. The CDR3 region is CASRGTEVNTEAFF. The CDR3 DNA reads as TGTGCCAGCAGAGGGACGGAGGTGAACACTGAAGCTTTCTTT.

V gene TRBV18 combines with J gene TRBJ1-5; no definite D call. The CDR3 is made up of 14 amino acids. CDR1 is KGHSH and CDR2 is LQKENI in the germline V gene. Trimming removed 6 bases from V and 7 bases from J, with 16 bases in between. The CDR3 protein is CASSPGIGWQPQHF. CDR3 sequence (DNA): TGTGCCAGCTCCCCCGGCATAGGCTGGCAGCCCCAGCATTTT. Supplemented by reference TRBV18 and TRBJ1-5, the full variable domain reads NAGVMQNPRHLVRRRGQEARLRCSPMKGHSHVYWYRQLPEEGLKFMVYLQKENIIDESGMPKERFSAEFPKEGPSILRIQQVVRGDSAAYFCASSPGIGWQPQHFGDGTRLSIL.

In this sample, this clonotype turned up many times. The chain links TRBV7-2 to TRBJ2-4; D is perhaps TRBD1 or TRBD2 (6 bases each). The germline V and J ends were trimmed by 5 bases and 1 base, with 12 bases remaining between them. Germline-derived CDR1 and CDR2 are SGHTA and FQGNSA. The CDR3 contains 15 residues. DNA of the CDR3: TGTGCCAGCAGCCCCGGGGGCCTGGCCAAAAACATTCAGTACTTC. Protein product: CASSPGGLAKNIQYF. The full variable domain, rest sourced from reference TRBV7-2 and TRBJ2-4, is GAGVSQSPSNKVTEKGKDVELRCDPISGHTALYWYRQSLGQGLEFLIYFQGNSAPDKSGLPSDRFSAERTGGSVSTLTIQRTQQEDSAVYLCASSPGGLAKNIQYFGAGTRLSVL.